Following are 5 T cell receptor beta chains from one sample sequenced in a study of shared clonotypes between healthy human individuals. TCRdb's table, derived via immunoSEQ multiplex PCR, lists solely in-frame clones and lacks some. The sample contains some 630,000 clones, approximately 96% of which appear only once. Naive CD8 isolation took CD45RO-negative cells positively selected for CCR7 and excluded terminally differentiated effector memory CD45RA+ cells. Sequencing was performed on naive CD8+ T cells sorted from blood. The receptors come from a woman aged 25 to 39 in good health.

This clone was seen a single time. DNA for the CDR3: TGTGCCATCAGTGAGCCCGGGGGATATGGCTACACCTTC. Protein product: CAISEPGGYGYTF. The chain has TRBV10-3 and TRBJ1-2; perhaps TRBD1 as D (5 bases). This CDR3 is built from 13 residues. V lost 2 bases and J lost 5, with 9 bases in between. Germline V lookup: CDR1 ENHRY, CDR2 SYGVKD.

The chain couples TRBV7-6 to TRBJ2-3, with 7 bases matching TRBD2. Germline lookup yields CDR1 SGHVS and CDR2 FNYEAQ. V shed 3 bases, J shed 6 bases, and the junction held 3 bases outside the gene matches. The CDR3 spans 13 residues. CDR3 DNA sequence: TGTGCCAGCAGCTTCAGCGGGGATGATACGCAGTATTTT. This encodes CASSFSGDDTQYF.

The genes are TRBV27 and TRBJ2-3, with a weak D call TRBD1 (6 bases). Trimming removed 4 bases from V and 3 bases from J, with 17 bases in between. The length of the CDR3 is 16 residues. The germline V gene encodes CDR1 MNHEY and CDR2 SMNVEV (reference sequence). In nucleotides, the CDR3 is TGTGCCAGCAGTTCCGACAGGAGAATAGCTACAGATACGCAGTATTTT. It translates to CASSSDRRIATDTQYF.

V gene TRBV30 combines with J gene TRBJ1-1; unclear D gene. V was trimmed by 5 bases and J by 7 bases, leaving 8 bases between them. The CDR3 contains 10 residues. Germline V gene lookup returns CDR1 GTSNPN and CDR2 SVGIG (reference sequence). The CDR3 protein is CAWSDVEAFF. CDR3 DNA sequence: TGTGCCTGGTCAGACGTTGAAGCTTTCTTT. The whole variable domain, filled in from reference TRBV30 and TRBJ1-1, reads SQTIHQWPATLVQPVGSPLSLECTVEGTSNPNLYWYRQAAGRGLQLLFYSVGIGQISSEVPQNLSASRPQDRQFILSSKKLLLSDSGFYLCAWSDVEAFFGQGTRLTVV.

The gene calls are TRBV7-3 and TRBJ2-2, with D hard to call. CDR1 and CDR2 (germline): SGHTA, FQGTGA. V dropped 4 bases and J dropped 6 bases, with 6 bases sitting between them. The CDR3 totals 12 residues. The CDR3 here is CASSSSPGELFF. The DNA for the CDR3 is TGTGCCAGCAGCTCGAGCCCCGGGGAGCTGTTTTTT.